This entry features one TCR beta chain sequence. The antigen remains undetermined. The source of the sample is a study of cytomegalovirus exposure and HLA in healthy donors. PCR was performed using 60 Vbeta and 13 Jbeta primers. The table came from immunoSEQ multiplex PCR; TCRdb's copy has only in-frame clones and leaves some out. The sample comprises some 100,000 clones, under 80% of which are singletons, and over 4% rests with the top ten. Findings and limits, study-wide: Among TCR beta chains, those listed as cytomegalovirus-associated numbered about 160. Associated with HLA alleles at 0.05 false discovery rate in a later analysis were 16,951 TCR beta sequences. While the bulk of TCR sequences proved rare, some public TCRs turned up in many donors. Most of the TCR beta V segments (in an earlier analysis) were productive either about 87% or about 30% of the time.

The TCR was taken from a woman under 30 in good health and CMV-seropositive. The sample comprised PBMCs.

The CDR3 reads CASSAQGMNTEAFF. The CDR3 DNA follows: TGTGCCAGCAGCGCACAGGGTATGAACACTGAAGCTTTCTTT. The rearrangement links TRBV2 to TRBJ1-1; the D gene is possibly TRBD1 (6 bases). The ends were cut back, 6 bases at V and 0 bases at J, with 11 bases in the middle. Germline CDR1 is SNHLY and CDR2 is FYNNEI. The CDR3 is made up of 14 amino acids.